The 23 T cell receptor beta chains below all came from one sample that was sequenced in a study of blood T cell repertoires in COVID-19 (TCRdb year 2020). Receptor amplification or capture employed the immunoSEQ multiplex PCR assay. This is the immuneACCESS table as TCRdb keeps it, with only in-frame sequences that have V and J called. A part of the clones is gone; compared with another copy, unresolved V genes explain less than half, and the rest is unexplained. Here the sample has 53,000 or so clones; 70% to 85% occur a single time. 11% to 15% of the sample goes to the ten largest clones. Material: peripheral blood. The receptor set was obtained from a human donor in a cohort sampled during active COVID-19.

The chain uses TRBV5-1 and TRBJ1-1; D ambiguous. V was shortened by 0 bases and J by 3 bases, with 6 bases between the two germline ends. Germline loops: CDR1 SGHRS, CDR2 YFSETQ. CDR3 length equals 13 residues. The CDR3 loop is CASSLVADTEAFF. The CDR3 DNA sequence: TGCGCCAGCAGCTTGGTCGCGGACACTGAAGCTTTCTTT.

The V call is TRBV28, the J call TRBJ1-4, with D possibly matching TRBD1 (6 bases). The CDR3 has 14 residues. CDR1 and CDR2 (germline): MDHEN, SYDVKM. The ends were cut back, 6 bases at V and 8 bases at J, with 16 bases in the middle. The CDR3 DNA follows: TGTGCCAGCAGACTAACAGGGTTGGGGGAAAAACTGTTTTTT. Translated: CASRLTGLGEKLFF.

The chain links TRBV7-6 to TRBJ2-3; the match to TRBD2 covers 13 bases. The CDR3 runs 15 residues. Per germline, CDR1 SGHVS and CDR2 FNYEAQ. The trim removed 5 bases at V and 4 bases at J, leaving 3 bases unmatched. The chain's CDR3 is CASSPGLAGADTQYF. Here the CDR3 DNA reads TGTGCCAGCAGCCCCGGACTAGCGGGGGCAGATACGCAGTATTTT.

This clone was seen only once. The V gene is TRBV5-4, the J gene TRBJ2-7; 7 positions match TRBD1. The CDR3 is 15 amino acids. Germline V gives CDR1 SGHNT, CDR2 YYREEE (reference sequence). With 0 bases clipped from V and 4 bases from J, the junction kept 7 bases outside the gene matches. Written as DNA, the CDR3 is TGTGCCAGCAGCTTGGGACAGGGCCTAGGGTACGAGCAGTACTTC. As protein: CASSLGQGLGYEQYF.

V is TRBV10-1 and J is TRBJ2-7; tentatively, D is TRBD1 (6 bases). V was pared by 0 bases and J by 2 bases, with 8 bases between. Germline V gene data show CDR1 as WNHNN and CDR2 as SYGVQD (reference sequence). The CDR3 consists of 14 residues. Written as DNA, the CDR3 is TGCGCCAGCAGTGAGTCAGGGGGAACCTACGAGCAGTACTTC. As protein: CASSESGGTYEQYF.

V usage is TRBV30 and J usage is TRBJ1-2, with unresolved D. Trimming stripped 3 bases from V and 6 bases from J, with 14 bases between. This CDR3 is built from 13 residues. CDR1 and CDR2 from the germline V gene are GTSNPN and SVGIG (reference sequence). CDR3 amino acids: CAWSPGSLHGYTF. CDR3 sequence (DNA): TGTGCCTGGAGCCCCGGGTCGCTACATGGCTACACCTTC.

The J gene is TRBJ2-5, the V gene TRBV7-3; a weak D match, TRBD2 (5 bases). The CDR3 is 14 residues long. The V end was cut by 2 bases, the J end by 2 bases, with 9 bases between. Germline CDR1 SGHTA, CDR2 FQGTGA. DNA of the CDR3: TGTGCCAGCAGCTTATACGGGGAACAAGAGACCCAGTACTTC. This translates into CASSLYGEQETQYF.

This clone was counted a single time. V gene TRBV11-2 combines with J gene TRBJ2-5, with a weak D call TRBD2 (5 bases). V was clipped by 0 bases and J by 1 base, with 15 bases between them. Germline CDR1 reads SGHAT; CDR2 reads FQNNGV. There are 17 residues in the CDR3. The CDR3 here is CASSLDSKAVTQETQYF. CDR3 bases: TGTGCCAGCAGCTTAGATAGCAAAGCGGTTACCCAAGAGACCCAGTACTTC.

V usage is TRBV27 and J usage is TRBJ2-7, with a tentative D call TRBD2 (5 bases). The germline gives CDR1 MNHEY, CDR2 SMNVEV (reference sequence). The CDR3 contains 13 residues. The V and J ends lost 5 bases and 4 bases respectively, with 12 bases between them. The CDR3, as DNA: TGTGCCAGCAGTCTTCGGACTTCATACGAGCAGTACTTC. This encodes CASSLRTSYEQYF.

The chain uses TRBV5-1 and TRBJ1-3; the match to TRBD1 covers 9 bases. V lost 2 bases to trimming and J lost 4 bases; unmatched junction nucleotides: 4. CDR3 length equals 15 residues. In germline, CDR1 is SGHRS, CDR2 YFSETQ. CDR3 bases: TGCGCCAGCAGCTTTCTGACAGGGGGAGGAAACACCATATATTTT. Translation: CASSFLTGGGNTIYF.

CDR3: CASSQGLAGVGDTQYF. CDR3 nucleotide sequence: TGTGCCAGCAGCCAAGGACTAGCGGGGGTTGGAGATACGCAGTATTTT. This chain joins TRBV3-1 (or the pseudogene TRBV3-2) and TRBJ2-3; 12 bases are a match to TRBD2. Looked up from germline, CDR1 is LGHDT and CDR2 is YNNKEL (reference sequence). The CDR3 totals 16 residues. The ends lost 1 base at V and 5 bases at J; junction bases unmatched: 4.

This chain links TRBV19 with TRBJ1-2, with 7 positions matching TRBD1. The CDR3 is 17 amino acids. Germline V lookup: CDR1 LNHDA, CDR2 SQIVND (reference sequence). Losses at the gene ends were 2 bases for V and 6 bases for J; bases not matched to a gene: 15. In DNA, the CDR3 is TGTGCCAGTAGTATAAGTAGTCGGAACAGGGGAGTAAATGGCTACACCTTC. As protein: CASSISSRNRGVNGYTF. The whole variable domain, remainder taken from reference TRBV19 and TRBJ1-2, is DGGITQSPKYLFRKEGQNVTLSCEQNLNHDAMYWYRQDPGQGLRLIYYSQIVNDFQKGDIAEGYSVSREKKESFPLTVTSAQKNPTAFYLCASSISSRNRGVNGYTFGSGTRLTVV.

The chain joins TRBV2 to TRBJ2-7; D is unclear. The CDR3 loop spans 14 amino acids. Germline V lookup: CDR1 SNHLY, CDR2 FYNNEI. V was pared by 7 bases and J by 0 bases, with 13 bases between. As DNA, the CDR3 is TGTGCCAGCAAAGAGCCAACGAGCTCCTACGAGCAGTACTTC. Translation gives CASKEPTSSYEQYF. The complete variable domain, with remaining parts taken from reference TRBV2 and TRBJ2-7, reads EPEVTQTPSHQVTQMGQEVILRCVPISNHLYFYWYRQILGQKVEFLVSFYNNEISEKSEIFDDQFSVERPDGSNFTLKIRSTKLEDSAMYFCASKEPTSSYEQYFGPGTRLTVT.

DNA for the CDR3: TGTGCCAGCCGGTCTCACAGGGGGTACGAGCAGTACTTC. It specifies CASRSHRGYEQYF. V usage is TRBV7-9 and J usage is TRBJ2-7; 8 nucleotides align to TRBD1. V lost 8 bases to trimming and J lost 4 bases; unmatched junction nucleotides: 7. The CDR3 loop spans 13 amino acids. Germline V gives CDR1 SEHNR, CDR2 FQNEAQ (reference sequence).

The V call is TRBV3-1 (or the pseudogene TRBV3-2), the J call TRBJ2-5, with 10 bases that match TRBD2. Germline CDR1 and CDR2: LGHDT and YNNKEL (reference sequence). V lost 3 bases, J lost 2 bases, and 12 bases stayed unmatched. CDR3 length: 18 residues. The CDR3 here is CASSHYGVTSGVQETQYF. The CDR3, as DNA: TGTGCCAGCAGCCACTATGGGGTAACTAGCGGGGTACAAGAGACCCAGTACTTC.

The rearrangement joins TRBV9 to TRBJ2-2, with 7 positions matching TRBD2. CDR1 and CDR2 (germline): SGDLS, YYNGEE. The CDR3 covers 16 residues. With 6 bases clipped from V and 6 bases from J, the junction kept 14 bases outside the gene matches. The CDR3 region is CASNWASGVRSGELFF. The CDR3 bases are TGTGCCAGCAACTGGGCTAGCGGAGTACGATCCGGGGAGCTGTTTTTT.

For the CDR3, the DNA is TGTGCCAGCAGTTATTTTCGGGGGGCCGAAGTCAAGCAGTACTTC. This gives the protein CASSYFRGAEVKQYF. The V gene is TRBV6-5, the J gene TRBJ2-7; D might be TRBD2 (7 bases). This CDR3 region has 15 residues. Germline V lookup: CDR1 MNHEY, CDR2 SVGAGI. Between the trimmed V and J ends, which lost 3 bases and 8 bases, there was a span of 20 bases.

V gene TRBV10-1 combines with J gene TRBJ2-7, with 8 bases that match TRBD1. Germline V gene data show CDR1 as WNHNN and CDR2 as SYGVQD (reference sequence). V trimming: 8 bases; J trimming: 5 bases; junction bases outside the gene matches: 11. The CDR3 extends over 14 amino acids. The CDR3 here is CASERTGSPHEQYF. CDR3 sequence (DNA): TGCGCCAGCGAGAGGACAGGGTCCCCCCACGAGCAGTACTTC.

The V call is TRBV29-1, the J call TRBJ1-2; D not certain. V lost 3 bases and J 8 bases, leaving 4 bases between the germline ends. Germline V gene sequence: CDR1 SQVTM, CDR2 ANQGSEA. The CDR3 is 9 residues long. This CDR3 is CSVDQGYTF. CDR3 nucleotides: TGCAGCGTTGATCAAGGCTACACCTTC. Combining the CDR3 with reference TRBV29-1 and TRBJ1-2 gives the whole variable domain SAVISQKPSRDICQRGTSLTIQCQVDSQVTMMFWYRQQPGQSLTLIATANQGSEATYESGFVIDKFPISRPNLTFSTLTVSNMSPEDSSIYLCSVDQGYTFGSGTRLTVV.

V gene TRBV6-5 combines with J gene TRBJ1-2; D not certain. V was trimmed by 7 bases and J by 2 bases, leaving 8 bases between them. CDR1 is MNHEY and CDR2 is SVGAGI in the germline V gene. This CDR3 has 12 residues. CDR3 bases: TGTGCCAGCAACCGGGGAAACTATGGCTACACCTTC. Protein product: CASNRGNYGYTF.

The chain links TRBV15 to TRBJ2-1; 10 positions agree with TRBD2. Germline V CDR1 and CDR2: LNHNV, YYDKDF (reference sequence). There are 16 residues in the CDR3. V was pared by 0 bases and J by 7 bases, with 6 bases of the junction left unmatched. CDR3 sequence (DNA): TGTGCCACCAGCAGAGATCACATAGCGGGGGGTAATGAGCAGTTCTTC. This codes for CATSRDHIAGGNEQFF.

The CDR3 DNA follows: TGCGCCAGCAGCTTGGCTAGCGGGGGGCAAGAGACCCAGTACTTC. This gives the protein CASSLASGGQETQYF. The V and J genes are TRBV5-1 and TRBJ2-5; 11 nucleotides match TRBD2. The CDR3 is 15 residues long. V gave up 0 bases and J gave up 2 bases; unmatched junction bases: 0. Germline loops: CDR1 SGHRS, CDR2 YFSETQ.

This chain links TRBV7-2 with TRBJ1-1; no clear D. Trimming removed 2 bases from V and 5 bases from J, with 12 bases in between. CDR1 and CDR2 from the germline V gene are SGHTA and FQGNSA. CDR3 size: 14 residues. CDR3 amino acids: CASSLRVVKTEAFF. The CDR3, as DNA: TGTGCCAGCAGCTTAAGAGTTGTAAAGACTGAAGCTTTCTTT.